The 27 T cell receptor beta chains below all came from one sample that was sequenced in a study of radiation and T cells in renal cell carcinoma. The sample's time point: blood 4 weeks post-SBRT, at nephrectomy. Treatment noted: 15 Gy SBRT to primary tumor, nephrectomy 4 weeks later. Measured with immunoSEQ multiplex PCR; TCRdb has only the in-frame clones, and not every one. This table has tens of thousands of clones, 81% appearing once. Sequenced here: blood, sampled from a patient whose treatment included radiotherapy and nephrectomy. These receptors all come from a man between 60 and 75 years old with renal cell carcinoma.

The rearrangement joins TRBV5-1 to TRBJ1-1, with D possibly being TRBD1 (5 bases). Trimming took 3 bases from V and 4 from J, leaving 19 bases between them. Germline V gene sequence: CDR1 SGHRS, CDR2 YFSETQ. This CDR3 spans 16 amino acids. The CDR3 nucleotides read TGCGCCAGCAGCTCACGAGGGGACCCTACAACCACTGAAGCTTTCTTT. Its translation is CASSSRGDPTTTEAFF. Variable domain in full (rest from reference TRBV5-1 and TRBJ1-1): KAGVTQTPRYLIKTRGQQVTLSCSPISGHRSVSWYQQTPGQGLQFLFEYFSETQRNKGNFPGRFSGRQFSNSRSEMNVSTLELGDSALYLCASSSRGDPTTTEAFFGQGTRLTVV.

The rearrangement joins TRBV2 to TRBJ1-1; D not resolved. The CDR3 contains 17 residues. Trimming shortened V by 9 bases and J by 3 bases, and 26 bases separated the two germline ends. Germline CDR1 reads SNHLY; CDR2 reads FYNNEI. CDR3 DNA sequence: TGTGCCAGGGCGTATGTGGGGAGGCTAATCGGGGACACTGAAGCTTTCTTT. Translating gives CARAYVGRLIGDTEAFF.

Written as DNA, the CDR3 is TGCGCCAGCACAATAGCGGGAACTGAAAACCAGGAATCCTACGAGCAGTACTTC. Protein: CASTIAGTENQESYEQYF. The chain employs TRBV10-1 and TRBJ2-7, with 8 bases aligning to TRBD2. This CDR3 spans 18 amino acids. V was pared by 7 bases and J by 1 base, with 18 bases of the junction left unmatched. Germline CDR1 reads WNHNN; CDR2 reads SYGVQD (reference sequence).

The V and J genes are TRBV19 and TRBJ2-1; D unresolved. Trimming removed 3 bases at V and 8 bases at J, with 14 bases between. Germline loops: CDR1 LNHDA, CDR2 SQIVND (reference sequence). The CDR3 extends over 14 amino acids. DNA of the CDR3: TGTGCCAGTAGTATCGGGTCGATAATCGATGAGCAGTTCTTC. Translating it yields CASSIGSIIDEQFF.

This clone was seen only a few times. The chain joins TRBV18 to TRBJ1-4; no firm D call. Deletions cut 3 bases from V and 6 bases from J, with 11 bases between. Germline V gene sequence: CDR1 KGHSH, CDR2 LQKENI. The CDR3 contains 14 residues. The CDR3 loop is CASSPAGYYEKLFF. Here the CDR3 DNA reads TGTGCCAGCTCACCGGCCGGGTACTATGAAAAACTGTTTTTT.

The rearrangement uses TRBV4-1 and TRBJ2-2; TRBD2 is a possible D gene (5 bases). Germline lookup yields CDR1 MGHRA and CDR2 YSYEKL. The germline V and J ends were trimmed by 0 bases and 0 bases, with 14 bases remaining between them. The CDR3 contains 18 residues. In nucleotides, the CDR3 is TGCGCCAGCAGCCAAGATCTGATCCTAGCTGCGAACACCGGGGAGCTGTTTTTT. It translates to CASSQDLILAANTGELFF.

V is TRBV2 and J is TRBJ2-7; 11 bases map to TRBD1. This CDR3 has 14 amino acids. Germline trimming cut 6 bases from V and 3 bases from J; bases unmatched to any gene: 4. The germline CDR1 and CDR2 sequences are SNHLY and FYNNEI. CDR3 sequence: CASRSGTGGYEQYF. Written as DNA, the CDR3 is TGTGCCAGCAGGTCCGGGACAGGGGGCTACGAGCAGTACTTC. Together with reference TRBV2 and TRBJ2-7, the CDR3 gives the full variable domain: EPEVTQTPSHQVTQMGQEVILRCVPISNHLYFYWYRQILGQKVEFLVSFYNNEISEKSEIFDDQFSVERPDGSNFTLKIRSTKLEDSAMYFCASRSGTGGYEQYFGPGTRLTVT.

This clone was seen just once. The CDR3 region has the DNA TGTGCCAGTCGCGGGGGGGACAGGGTGTTCGGAGCTTTCTTT. This encodes CASRGGDRVFGAFF. The chain links TRBV28 to TRBJ1-1; 9 bases are a match to TRBD1. The CDR3 length is 14 residues. The V gene's germline CDR1 is MDHEN and CDR2 SYDVKM. V shed 9 bases, J shed 10 bases, and the junction held 15 bases outside the gene matches.

The chain uses TRBV5-1 and TRBJ2-1, with a possible D match to TRBD2 (5 bases). This CDR3 has 15 residues. Germline V gene lookup returns CDR1 SGHRS and CDR2 YFSETQ. Trimming shortened V by 2 bases and J by 2 bases, and 11 bases separated the two germline ends. CDR3 residues: CASSLSDLAYNEQFF. CDR3 DNA sequence: TGCGCCAGCAGCTTATCGGACTTGGCCTACAATGAGCAGTTCTTC. Variable domain in full (rest from reference TRBV5-1 and TRBJ2-1): KAGVTQTPRYLIKTRGQQVTLSCSPISGHRSVSWYQQTPGQGLQFLFEYFSETQRNKGNFPGRFSGRQFSNSRSEMNVSTLELGDSALYLCASSLSDLAYNEQFFGPGTRLTVL.

This clone was recorded once. V usage is TRBV6-6 and J usage is TRBJ1-2; 9 nucleotides agree with TRBD1. CDR3 size: 14 residues. The V gene's germline CDR1 is MNHNY and CDR2 SVGAGI (reference sequence). The trim removed 5 bases at V and 0 bases at J, leaving 1 base unmatched. The CDR3 nucleotides read TGTGCCAGCAGTGGGACAGGGACTAACTATGGCTACACCTTC. It specifies CASSGTGTNYGYTF.

The chain employs TRBV25-1 and TRBJ1-2; the D is unclear. The V and J ends lost 6 bases and 5 bases respectively, with 10 bases between them. This CDR3 region has 12 residues. The V gene's germline CDR1 is MGHDK and CDR2 SYGVNS. In nucleotides, the CDR3 is TGTGCCAGCAGCGGAATGGCATATGGCTACACCTTC. Translated, it gives CASSGMAYGYTF.

This clone was detected only once. The chain has TRBV7-2 and TRBJ2-1, with D tentatively TRBD2 (5 bases). This CDR3 contains 12 residues. V was pared by 5 bases and J by 12 bases, with 14 bases between. CDR1 and CDR2 from the germline V gene are SGHTA and FQGNSA. The CDR3 reads CASSQPGNVQFF. The DNA for the CDR3 is TGTGCCAGCAGCCAGCCGGGGAACGTGCAGTTCTTC.

This rearrangement joins TRBV14 to TRBJ2-3; D gene uncertain. V lost 3 bases and J lost 6, with 7 bases in between. CDR1 SGHDN and CDR2 FVKESK come from the germline V gene. The CDR3 contains 12 residues. The CDR3 nucleotides are TGTGCCAGCAGCCACACCGGGGATACGCAGTATTTT. This encodes CASSHTGDTQYF.

The V gene is TRBV19, the J gene TRBJ2-1; 16 positions agree with TRBD2. The CDR3 extends over 18 amino acids. The germline V gene has CDR1 LNHDA and CDR2 SQIVND (reference sequence). V was clipped by 3 bases and J by 7 bases; unmatched bases: 9. The CDR3: CASSISGLAGGPGNEQFF. DNA for the CDR3: TGTGCCAGTAGTATCTCGGGACTAGCGGGAGGGCCGGGGAATGAGCAGTTCTTC.

The chain couples TRBV27 to TRBJ2-7; TRBD1 might be the D (5 bases). V gave up 4 bases and J gave up 2 bases, with 18 bases separating them. Per germline, CDR1 MNHEY and CDR2 SMNVEV (reference sequence). This CDR3 contains 16 residues. The CDR3, as DNA: TGTGCCAGCAGTTGGGAACTGACAGCGTCACCCTACGAGCAGTACTTC. Protein: CASSWELTASPYEQYF.

The chain joins TRBV4-2 to TRBJ2-1; D perhaps matches TRBD2 (6 bases). The CDR3 covers 16 residues. From germline, CDR1 is LGHNA and CDR2 YNFKEQ. Trimming removed 3 bases at V and 7 bases at J, with 19 bases between. The CDR3 nucleotides are TGTGCCAGCAGCCAGGATTACGGGCCGAGCGGGAATGAGCAGTTCTTC. Amino acid sequence: CASSQDYGPSGNEQFF.

CDR3 amino acids: CASSLAGQSHEQYF. The CDR3 nucleotides read TGCGCCAGCAGCTTGGCCGGGCAGTCTCACGAGCAGTACTTC. The chain employs TRBV5-1 and TRBJ2-7; no definite D call. V lost 0 bases and J lost 5, with 12 bases in between. This CDR3 has 14 residues. CDR1 is SGHRS, CDR2 YFSETQ, per germline.

V is TRBV19 and J is TRBJ1-2; D is possibly TRBD1 (6 bases). The V end lost 5 bases, the J end lost 4 bases, and 17 bases lay between the germline ends. The CDR3 runs 15 residues. Looked up from germline, CDR1 is LNHDA and CDR2 is SQIVND (reference sequence). CDR3 loop: CASSFRQGNFYGYTF. As DNA, the CDR3 is TGTGCCAGTAGTTTTCGGCAGGGGAATTTCTATGGCTACACCTTC.

The gene calls are TRBV4-1 and TRBJ2-5, with D unclear. The ends were cut back, 1 base at V and 4 bases at J, with 10 bases in the middle. Germline V lookup: CDR1 MGHRA, CDR2 YSYEKL. The CDR3 length is 14 residues. CDR3 in amino acids: CASSQGDGRETQYF. In DNA, the CDR3 is TGCGCCAGCAGCCAAGGAGACGGGCGAGAGACCCAGTACTTC.

The chain joins TRBV2 to TRBJ1-1; no clear D. The CDR3 covers 11 residues. V lost 7 bases to trimming and J lost 11 bases, with 14 bases between them. The germline gives CDR1 SNHLY, CDR2 FYNNEI. The CDR3 DNA reads TGTGCCAGCACATTGGAGATGGGGGCTTTCTTT. Encoded protein: CASTLEMGAFF.

V gene TRBV9 combines with J gene TRBJ1-2; D possibly corresponds to TRBD1 (6 bases). The CDR3 is 15 residues long. Germline V CDR1 and CDR2: SGDLS, YYNGEE. The ends were cut back, 6 bases at V and 5 bases at J, with 20 bases in the middle. This chain's CDR3 is CASTSRGPAQYGYTF. CDR3 sequence (DNA): TGTGCCAGCACCTCTCGGGGGCCAGCCCAGTATGGCTACACCTTC. The complete variable domain, with remaining parts taken from reference TRBV9 and TRBJ1-2, reads DSGVTQTPKHLITATGQRVTLRCSPRSGDLSVYWYQQSLDQGLQFLIQYYNGEERAKGNILERFSAQQFPDLHSELNLSSLELGDSALYFCASTSRGPAQYGYTFGSGTRLTVV.

V and J are TRBV7-2 and TRBJ2-2; D is possibly TRBD1 (5 bases). The V gene lost 5 bases and the J gene lost 5 bases, with 15 bases spanning the gap. The V gene's germline CDR1 is SGHTA and CDR2 FQGNSA. The CDR3 is made up of 15 amino acids. CDR3 coding DNA: TGTGCCAGCAGCCCCAGCCAGGGATGGACCGGGGAGCTGTTTTTT. This encodes CASSPSQGWTGELFF.

The J gene is TRBJ1-1, the V gene TRBV9; D is unclear. The CDR3 extends over 12 amino acids. Trimming pared 3 bases from V and 4 bases from J, leaving 7 bases between. The germline V gene has CDR1 SGDLS and CDR2 YYNGEE. The CDR3 coding sequence is TGTGCCAGCAGCGGAGATGGCACTGAAGCTTTCTTT. It translates to CASSGDGTEAFF.

V gene TRBV4-3 combines with J gene TRBJ2-7, with TRBD2 matching over 13 bases. Germline CDR1 is LGHNA and CDR2 is YSLEER. CDR3 length: 17 amino acids. J gave up 3 bases and V 4 bases, and 9 bases lay outside the gene matches. The CDR3 DNA is TGCGCCAGCAGCCGCACACTAGCGGGAGGGACCCTCTACGAGCAGTACTTC. Protein: CASSRTLAGGTLYEQYF.

The chain uses TRBV7-2 and TRBJ2-2; 7 bases are shared with TRBD1. CDR3 length equals 15 residues. V trimming: 5 bases; J trimming: 5 bases; junction bases outside the gene matches: 8. CDR1 is SGHTA and CDR2 is FQGNSA in the germline V gene. The CDR3 DNA reads as TGTGCCAGCAGCACCACCGGACAGGCAACCGGGGAGCTGTTTTTT. Amino acids: CASSTTGQATGELFF.

The V and J genes are TRBV15 and TRBJ1-5, with unresolved D. This CDR3 region has 15 residues. V shed 4 bases and J shed 7 bases, with 17 bases lying between them. Germline CDR1 reads LNHNV; CDR2 reads YYDKDF (reference sequence). The DNA of the CDR3 is TGTGCCACCAGCAAGAGGGTCGGGGTAGGACAGCCCCAGCATTTT. Its protein product is CATSKRVGVGQPQHF.

This clone was observed once. The J gene is TRBJ2-7, the V gene TRBV10-2, with 12 bases fitting TRBD2. Trimming took 0 bases from V and 4 from J; bases not matched to a gene: 7. The CDR3 has 17 residues. CDR1 is WSHSY and CDR2 is SAAADI in the germline V gene. CDR3 nucleotides: TGCGCCAGCAGTGAGTCAGCCCTAGCGGGAGGGTTGTACGAGCAGTACTTC. This codes for CASSESALAGGLYEQYF.